This T cell receptor beta chain is drawn from a study of T cell repertoires in cytomegalovirus infection. In the study overall: Shared public TCR beta signatures pointed to both CMV infection and a matching HLA type.

Study-wide results and limits: Based on cumulative public TCR beta family frequency, carriers of CMV plus the relevant HLA were identified. HLA-C-restricted CMV-specific TCR beta clonotypes were dominant in the ex vivo response.

Each CDR3 protein gets one entry after TCRdb re-called the reads with MiXCR. The table has about 310,000 distinct CDR3 sequences, 15% to 20% seen once. V lost 1 base and J lost 7; bases outside the gene matches: 6. Germline V gene data show CDR1 as SGHTA and CDR2 as FQGNSA. The CDR3 runs to 16 residues. This clonotype was recorded many times. The antigen remains unidentified. The sample taken for sequencing was PBMCs. This receptor was identified in a human donor in good health (CMV status not recorded). Some clones in this sample may be carry-over from other donors' samples. V usage is TRBV7-2 and J usage is TRBJ2-1; 11 nucleotides line up with TRBD1. Here the CDR3 reads CASSLEGTGGGNEQFF. As DNA, the CDR3 is TGTGCCAGCAGCTTAGAAGGGACAGGGGGAGGGAATGAGCAGTTCTTC.